This TCR beta chain was observed in a study of T cells in Graves' hyperthyroidism and ophthalmopathy (dated by TCRdb to the late 2010s). Regarding the study in general: Peripheral blood samples were taken at the time of initial diagnosis, prior to any treatment. Prospective prediction of ophthalmopathy was tested in an independent validation cohort consisting of 18 hyperthyroidism patients and more than 15 patients who later progressed to ophthalmopathy. According to the paper, TCR Vbeta CDR3 sequencing was carried out on more than 120 peripheral blood samples, which came from 40 to 45 ophthalmopathy, 75 to 80 hyperthyroidism and approximately 17 progressor patients. The 100 discovery patients were randomly split 7:3 into training and test sets. In about 6 Graves' hyperthyroidism patients, the study also compared T-cell repertoires from thyroid tissue with T-cell repertoires from blood. Following sampling, methimazole starting at 30 mg daily was given to hyperthyroidism patients, and high-dose intravenous methylprednisolone was given to ophthalmopathy patients. To identify distinguishing TCR V-J signatures, a discovery cohort of about a hundred patients was used, comprising 43 with Graves' ophthalmopathy and 55 to 65 with stable Graves' hyperthyroidism.

Germline trimming: 6 bases from V, 3 bases from J; junction bases outside gene matches: 6. From the cysteine through the phenylalanine, the CDR3 covers 14 amino acids. Only CDR3 DNA is held: 42 bases, read in frame from base 1. Graves' hyperthyroidism was defined as stable when no progression to ophthalmopathy occurred over 18 months of follow-up. The hyperthyroidism patients were between 18 and 65 years old and newly diagnosed, with a disease duration of less than 2 months. Patients with uncontrolled infections, other autoimmune diseases, pregnancy or lactation were excluded. Clinical symptoms, serum thyroxine and TRAb, thyroid ultrasound, and orbital computed tomography formed the basis for the diagnoses. Ficoll-Paque density gradient centrifugation was used to isolate PBMCs from about 10 ml of fresh peripheral blood. Total RNA was extracted with Trizol reagent, and quality was checked on an Agilent 2100 Bioanalyzer.

The paper's findings and limits, for the study overall: No statistical method was used to set the sample size in advance, and investigators knew the group allocation. Most expanded thyroid clonotypes (frequency above 0.001) were also found in blood, which suggests that blood repertoires may mirror thyroid immune responses. A 13 V-J signature model separated ophthalmopathy from stable hyperthyroidism, with roughly 88% sensitivity and 81% to 82% specificity in cross-validation and 80%/75% in testing. In validation, the model predicted progression to ophthalmopathy a median of about 6 months before onset, with about 64% sensitivity and 72.22% specificity.

Amplification of TCR beta CDR3 regions was carried out from RNA transcripts. The first round of RT-PCR for the TCR CDR3 was performed with the HTBI primer set and the Qiagen OneStep RT-PCR kit. Libraries were constructed in a second round of multiplex PCR, after which size selection and purification were performed. The libraries were sequenced on an Illumina HiSeq2000 using paired-end 100 bp reads. On the authors' methods: Raw data were processed with SOAPnuke, discarding reads with adapters, uncalled bases, mean Phred below 15, or no exact constant-primer or identifier match. COPE v1.2.5 was used to merge the high-quality paired reads, and each unique nucleotide sequence was defined as a clonotype. MiTCR v1.1 was used to align clonotypes to the IMGT TRBV, TRBD and TRBJ reference segments. Analysis was restricted to V-J combinations with a frequency above 0.0001, which covered roughly 99% of repertoires. A TCS score was defined as the ratio between F50 (clonal expansion) and ExV (chaos), using BLOSUM62-based TCRdist between CDR3 peptides within each V-J. Welch's t-statistics and random forest reduced roughly 500 V-J features to fewer than 15, which were used in a naive Bayes classifier (R e1071). TCRdb itself trimmed the public reads at Q25 with fastp, ran MiXCR and retained productive beta chains. Each CDR3 protein appears once, grouped with its most common genes and DNA. In this record, the V and J calls reflect TCRdb's handling and not the investigators' own analysis. The sample contains over 150,000 distinct CDR3 sequences, around a sixth of them found a single time. The ten largest clones capture roughly 55% of the sample.

This clonotype was seen ten or more times. There is no known antigen for this receptor. Per-base quality was not reported, and no clone a single base away is much larger than it. Sequencing input: blood. This clonotype originated in a woman aged 50 to 60 with Graves' hyperthyroidism. This chain joins TRBV12-3 or TRBV12-4 to TRBJ2-5, with 8 middle bases fitting TRBD1. Here is the DNA: TGTGCCAGCAGCTCCCTGGACAGGGAAGAGACCCAGTACTTC. It translates as CASSSLDREETQYF.